This T cell receptor beta chain was documented in a study of post-analysis software for immune sequencing data. Background on the study: Included courses were relapsing-remitting and secondary progressive multiple sclerosis; progressive-relapsing multiple sclerosis was also included. Whole-study results and caveats: Higher frequency in patients than in controls was seen for roughly five TRBV segments, with TRBV5-6, TRBV5-1 and TRBV20-1 among them. Relative to controls, patients with multiple sclerosis showed significantly lower normalized Chao1 diversity. Samples from one preparation batch, clustered by F measure, grouped strongly together.

The library was made from cDNA and included unique molecular identifiers. T cells numbering about 0.95 to 10 million gave rise to 500,000 to 600,000 cDNA molecules. TCRdb processed the PCR reads anew with MiXCR; each CDR3 protein has one entry. The sample records about 540,000 distinct CDR3 sequences, about a third being singletons. Germline CDR1 LNHNV, CDR2 YYDKDF (reference sequence). The germline V and J ends were trimmed by 3 bases and 2 bases, with 17 bases remaining between them. The CDR3 runs 16 residues. This clonotype was recorded at least ten times. The antigen is not known. The source material was blood. The J gene is TRBJ2-7, the V gene TRBV15; D is unresolved. This receptor was taken from a girl aged 2-17 years with multiple sclerosis. The chain's CDR3 is CATSRSSGPYPYEQYF. The DNA of the CDR3 is TGTGCCACCAGCAGGAGCTCCGGGCCTTACCCCTACGAGCAGTACTTC.